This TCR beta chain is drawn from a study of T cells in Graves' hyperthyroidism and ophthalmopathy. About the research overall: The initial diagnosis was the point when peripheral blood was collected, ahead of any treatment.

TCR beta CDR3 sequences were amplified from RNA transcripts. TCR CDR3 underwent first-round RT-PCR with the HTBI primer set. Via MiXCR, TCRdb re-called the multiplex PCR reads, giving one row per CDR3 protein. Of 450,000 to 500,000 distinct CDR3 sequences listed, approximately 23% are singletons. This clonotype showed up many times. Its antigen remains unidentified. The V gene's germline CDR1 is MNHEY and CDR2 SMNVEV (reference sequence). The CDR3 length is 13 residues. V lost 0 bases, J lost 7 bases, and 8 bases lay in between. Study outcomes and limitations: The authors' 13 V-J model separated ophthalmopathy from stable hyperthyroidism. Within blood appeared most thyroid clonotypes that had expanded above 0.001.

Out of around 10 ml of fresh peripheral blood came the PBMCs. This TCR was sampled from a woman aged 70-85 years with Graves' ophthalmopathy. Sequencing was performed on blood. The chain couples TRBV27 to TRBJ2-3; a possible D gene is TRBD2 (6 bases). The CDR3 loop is CASSLSGGNTQYF. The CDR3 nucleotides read TGTGCCAGCAGTTTATCCGGGGGAAATACGCAGTATTTT.